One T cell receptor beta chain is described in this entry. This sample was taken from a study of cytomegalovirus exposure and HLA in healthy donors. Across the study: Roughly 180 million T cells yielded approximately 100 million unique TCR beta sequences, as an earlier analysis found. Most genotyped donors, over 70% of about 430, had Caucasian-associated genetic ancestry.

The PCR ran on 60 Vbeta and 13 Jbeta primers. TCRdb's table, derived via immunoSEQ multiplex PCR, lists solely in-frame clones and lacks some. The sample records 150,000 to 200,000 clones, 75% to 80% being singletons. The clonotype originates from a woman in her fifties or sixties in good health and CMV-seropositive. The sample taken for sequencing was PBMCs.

CDR3 protein: CASSVDRPDNYGYTF. CDR3 bases: TGCGCCAGCAGCGTAGACAGGCCGGATAACTATGGCTACACCTTC. V usage is TRBV5-1 and J usage is TRBJ1-2; weak D call: TRBD1 (6 bases). Germline lookup yields CDR1 SGHRS and CDR2 YFSETQ. CDR3 size: 15 residues. V was shortened by 4 bases and J by 1 base, with 14 bases between the two germline ends.